This T cell receptor beta chain is from a study of cytomegalovirus exposure and HLA in healthy donors listed by TCRdb under 2017. The study in broad terms: An earlier analysis of around 600 of the donors reported 250 to 300 Gb of sequence data and roughly 100 million unique TCR beta sequences from around 200 million T cells. Of the roughly 420 genotyped donors, over 80% were placed in the genetic ancestry cluster associated with self-reported Caucasian donors. Donor age, sex, ethnicity and CMV serostatus were compiled together with the repertoire data. A later genetic analysis took genome-wide SNP genotypes for about 65% of the roughly 670 donors and used that subset as a discovery cohort. Among around 400 genotyped donors of the cohort, an average of around 240,000 unique TCR beta nucleotide sequences was sequenced per donor, of which 15% to 20% were non-productive. The study used immunosequencing to profile the T cell repertoires of around 600 subjects and linked those repertoires to cytomegalovirus serostatus. A later analysis re-examined previously published TCR beta repertoires from over 500 donors and added high-resolution HLA genotyping to investigate patterns of TCR occurrence. Rather than drawing on any new phenotypic data, the later analysis identified candidate immune exposures from TCR beta sequences and the way those sequences occurred across donors. Because of strong linkage in the cohort, roughly five DR-DQ haplotypes were treated as single units for association and clustering. Every repertoire in the discovery cohort had been generated on one and the same sequencing platform. The number of donors typed differed by locus, with 629-630 for A, B, C, DRB1 and DQB1, 522 for DQA1, 600 to 610 for DPA1, and 472 for DPB1. To decide whether each TCR beta V gene segment behaved as functional or pseudogenic, an earlier analysis of nearly 600 of the donors relied on high-throughput TCR beta sequencing. Class I and class II HLA loci were covered by the typing at four-digit resolution. To predict cytomegalovirus infection status, the study combined high-throughput TCR immunosequencing, statistical association of individual TCRs with disease status, and machine learning. The study aimed to test whether cataloging public T cell receptors could reveal signatures of past pathogen exposure. An early release that covered about 600 HLA-typed donors contained about 290 gigabases of sequencing data and roughly 84 million unique TCR sequences. Besides the first cohort of 666 subjects, a separate validation cohort made up of 120 different subjects was used. The paper as a whole reports these results and caveats: A later genetic analysis reported fewer N-insertions in productive TCRs among donors in an Asian-associated ancestry cluster than the approximately 670-donor mean. Immune exposure information for the cohort was limited to CMV serostatus. In a later analysis, more than 15,000 TCR beta sequences were associated with specific HLA alleles at a false discovery rate of 0.05. Because HLA typing was missing for some donors at each locus, association tests included only the typed subset. A later analysis found that HLA-associated TCR beta chains were more clonally expanded and had lower generation probabilities than equally common non-associated chains. The authors suggested that the approach could potentially be extended to other disease states and immunological phenotypes. Broadly in line with IMGT annotations, most TCR beta V segments showed up in productive rearrangements about 90% or about 30% of the time in an earlier analysis of 450 to 750 of the donors. V-gene and J-gene trimming of TCR beta chains was associated with a missense DCLRE1C variant in a later genetic analysis, and the association was replicated in an independent cohort. In this cohort, only TCR beta chains were sequenced, and detectable features were limited by the absence of alpha or paired-chain data. Because counts were too low, roughly 17 rarely observed V segments, including chromosome 9 orphons, were left out of the earlier analysis of 500 to 650 of the donors. A further reported finding was that TCR beta sequences accurately predicted the HLA-A and HLA-B alleles for most subjects in the first cohort. In a later analysis, several top co-occurrence clusters were reported to appear linked to parvovirus B19, influenza, CMV and Epstein-Barr virus. In the study, some 180 TCR beta chains were listed as associated with cytomegalovirus. In a later analysis, the rate of TCR association differed among HLA loci, with DRB1 alleles having the most associated TCRs and HLA-C alleles having the fewest. Correlated functional status among segregating V segments might be attributable to linkage disequilibrium, but an unknown experimental factor could not be ruled out. Presence/absence analyses assumed roughly uniform sequencing depth across donors, an assumption that may not hold. Some IMGT-functional V segments, including TRBV6-2 and TRBV6-3, could not be distinguished by the 87-base-pair reads and were therefore excluded. Cytomegalovirus status was reported to be diagnosed by the classifier with high specificity and sensitivity in both the original and validation cohorts. Most CMV-associated TCR beta chains appeared to be HLA-restricted in a later analysis, and the HLA associations seemed to be driven largely by CMV exposure. In vitro tests confirmed that a few of the cytomegalovirus-associated TCR beta chains recognize cytomegalovirus antigens. A group of highly shared sequence variants was considered likely to be a technical artifact of the sequencing pipeline. Most TCR sequences were seen in very few donors, while some public TCRs were found in many individuals. When HLA alleles, especially DR and DQ, strongly co-occurred, TCR associations were difficult to assign to individual alleles.

Reading from cysteine to phenylalanine, the CDR3 counts 16 amino acids. Just CDR3 DNA is preserved here, 48 bases in frame from base 1. V loses 4 bases at its end and J loses 5 bases; junction bases beyond the gene matches: 11. CDR1 SGHTS and CDR2 YDEGEE are derived from the germline V gene. Remarks on this clone: Its antigen is currently not known. It has no much larger one-base neighbor in the sample; base qualities were not kept.

The cohort was made up of several hundred healthy bone marrow donors. All cohort members were sampled while nominally healthy, although unrecorded immune exposures were likely present. The donor tested CMV seronegative, placing the donor among the roughly 340 seronegative members of the cohort. A peripheral blood sample was collected from each donor, and TCR beta sequencing was performed on peripheral blood mononuclear cells. The Qiagen DNeasy Blood Extraction Kit was used to extract genomic DNA from the blood cell samples. Library creation used the immunoSEQ multiplex PCR assay. For the multiplex PCR, a mixture combining 60 forward primers for TCR Vbeta segments and 13 reverse primers for TCR Jbeta segments was used. The CDR3 region of rearranged TCR beta genes was amplified from genomic DNA by a multiplex PCR assay. The Illumina HiSeq System was used to sequence the amplified TCR beta libraries as 87-base-pair reads. The authors' analysis ran thus. A later analysis counted approximately 84 million unique TCR beta chains across the 500 to 850 repertoires, and around 12 million of these chains were shared by at least two donors. Raw reads were error-corrected and collapsed into unique sequences by a nearest-neighbor algorithm in which closely related sequences were merged to remove PCR and sequencing errors. CDR3 sequences were aligned to IMGT reference sequences to assign V, D and J gene segments. For a sequence to be retained, a match of at least six nucleotides was required to both a V gene segment and a J gene segment. Rearrangements were classified as productive when the CDR3 lacked stop codons and remained in frame with V and J, and all other rearrangements were classified as non-productive. Following IMGT convention, CDR3 was defined as the stretch from the second conserved V-encoded cysteine up to the conserved J-encoded phenylalanine. In an earlier analysis of around 540 of the donors, sequences lacking an unambiguous match to a single V gene segment were excluded. An earlier analysis of roughly 590 of the donors called V segments functional above 56.7% productive rearrangements and segregating when the between-donor standard deviation exceeded 5%. A statistical classification framework was developed to diagnose cytomegalovirus status using the catalog of TCR beta chain sequences. V and J gene assignment, in a later analysis, came from comparing TCR nucleotide sequences with IMGT/GENE-DB human TR gene sequences. A later analysis assigned CDR3 sequences and most-parsimonious VDJ recombination scenarios with the TCRdist pipeline. In a later analysis, each TCR beta chain was defined by its CDR3 amino acid sequence together with its V-gene family, and reads lacking a unique V-gene family were excluded. A later analysis removed several hundred highly shared, low-generation-probability nucleotide sequences to deal with suspected cross-contamination and a sequencing artifact. In a later analysis, a clonal expansion index for each public chain was calculated from normalized within-repertoire ranks of inferred template counts. Generation probabilities in a later analysis came from a VDJ recombination model fitted to out-of-frame rearrangements, and those results were checked against IGoR. A later analysis scored TCR-TCR, TCR-HLA and TCR-CMV co-occurrence with hypergeometric tests, applying a repertoire-size bias correction to TCR pairs. In a later analysis, false discovery rates were estimated by permuting HLA or CMV assignments 20 times. A later analysis grouped co-occurring TCRs with DBSCAN, adding TCRdist sequence similarity when clustering within HLA-allele-positive subsets. Repertoires with fewer than 30,000 or more than 120,000 public chains were left out of co-occurrence clustering, as were five repertoires with anomalous nucleotide sharing. TCRdb retrieved this table from immuneACCESS and kept in-frame rearrangements only. Not all clones are present; in checked studies, unresolved V genes account for under half, and no reason is known for the remainder. For V, J and clone size, that table is used; D and trimming come from the DNA. The sample profile shows roughly 130,000 clones; approximately 70% of them were found once. Of the sample, about 1.2% falls within the top ten clones.

Recombination joined TRBV5-8 with TRBJ2-1; TRBD2 matches 8 bases in the middle. The source of this sequence is a woman aged 40 to 49 in good health and CMV-seronegative. The source material was PBMCs. This receptor has the CDR3 CASSTVRGSGDNEQFF. The sequenced DNA: TGTGCCAGCAGCACCGTACGCGGTAGCGGGGACAATGAGCAGTTCTTC. The entire variable domain, with the stretches around the CDR3 drawn from the reference TRBV5-8 and TRBJ2-1 proteins, is EAGVTQSPTHLIKTRGQQATLRCSPISGHTSVYWYQQALGLGLQFLLWYDEGEERNRGNFPPRFSGRQFPNYSSELNVNALELEDSALYLCASSTVRGSGDNEQFFGPGTRLTVL.